The text below deals with one T cell receptor (beta chain). The sample is drawn from a study of human T cells and chemical hapten exposure. Study overall: Patients received weekly diphenylcyclopropenone doses to the scalp throughout the approximately 26-week study. A patient group, mainly female, showed alopecia areata, totalis or universalis.

The V end was cut by 5 bases, the J end by 1 base, with 10 bases between. Per the germline V gene, CDR1 is KGHDR and CDR2 is SFDVKD. CDR3 size: 14 residues. The time point was: pre-sensitization, week 0. Treatment in this sample: therapeutic diphenylcyclopropenone sensitization with weekly scalp DPC. Individual cDNA molecules had unique molecular identifiers attached to them by the library. TCRdb itself ran the RACE reads through MiXCR, one entry per CDR3 protein. The top ten hold around 2.5% of the sample, which has about 260,000 distinct CDR3 sequences, more than 6.5% seen once. Specimen: whole blood, collected in connection with sensitization to the hapten diphenylcyclopropenone (DPC). The clonotype originates from a woman in her thirties or forties with alopecia areata. Some clones in this sample may be carry-over from other donors' samples. The V call is TRBV24-1, the J call TRBJ2-5, with a possible D match to TRBD2 (6 bases). The CDR3 DNA is TGTGCCACCAGTGGTAGCGGATTCCAAGAGACCCAGTACTTC. Translation gives CATSGSGFQETQYF.